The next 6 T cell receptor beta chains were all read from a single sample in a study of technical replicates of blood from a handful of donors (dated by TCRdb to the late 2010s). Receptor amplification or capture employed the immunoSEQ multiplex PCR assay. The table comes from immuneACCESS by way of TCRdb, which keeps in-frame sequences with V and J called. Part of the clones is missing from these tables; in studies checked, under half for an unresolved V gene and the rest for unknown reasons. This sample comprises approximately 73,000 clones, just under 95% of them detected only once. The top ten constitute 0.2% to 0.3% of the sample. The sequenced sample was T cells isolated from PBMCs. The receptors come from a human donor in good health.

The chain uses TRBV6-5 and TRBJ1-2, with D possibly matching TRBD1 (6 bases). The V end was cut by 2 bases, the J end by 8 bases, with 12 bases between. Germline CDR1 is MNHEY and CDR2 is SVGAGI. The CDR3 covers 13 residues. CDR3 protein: CASSYVTGWGYTF. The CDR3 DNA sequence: TGTGCCAGCAGTTACGTAACAGGGTGGGGCTACACCTTC.

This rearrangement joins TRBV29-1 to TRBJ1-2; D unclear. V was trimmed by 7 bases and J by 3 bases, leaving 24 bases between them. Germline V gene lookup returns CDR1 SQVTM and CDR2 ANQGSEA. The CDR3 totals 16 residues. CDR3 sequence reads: CSAGSWHPKEYYGYTF. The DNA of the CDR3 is TGCAGCGCGGGATCGTGGCACCCCAAGGAGTACTATGGCTACACCTTC. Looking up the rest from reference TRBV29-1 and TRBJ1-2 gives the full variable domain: SAVISQKPSRDICQRGTSLTIQCQVDSQVTMMFWYRQQPGQSLTLIATANQGSEATYESGFVIDKFPISRPNLTFSTLTVSNMSPEDSSIYLCSAGSWHPKEYYGYTFGSGTRLTVV.

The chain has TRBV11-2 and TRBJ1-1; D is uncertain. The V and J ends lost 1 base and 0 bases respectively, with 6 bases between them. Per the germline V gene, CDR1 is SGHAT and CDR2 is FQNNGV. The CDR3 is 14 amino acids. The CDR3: CASSLALMNTEAFF. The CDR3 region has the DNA TGTGCCAGCAGCTTAGCCTTAATGAACACTGAAGCTTTCTTT.

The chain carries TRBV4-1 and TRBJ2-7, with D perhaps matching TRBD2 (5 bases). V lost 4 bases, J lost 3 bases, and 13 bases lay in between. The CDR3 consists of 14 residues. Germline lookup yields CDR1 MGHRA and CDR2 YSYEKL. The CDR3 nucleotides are TGCGCCAGCAGCCGCCAGATAAGCGGCTACGAGCAGTACTTC. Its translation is CASSRQISGYEQYF.

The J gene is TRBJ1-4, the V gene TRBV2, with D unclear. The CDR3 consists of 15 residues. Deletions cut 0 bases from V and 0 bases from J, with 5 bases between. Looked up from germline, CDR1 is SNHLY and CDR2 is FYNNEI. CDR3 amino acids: CASSEARSTNEKLFF. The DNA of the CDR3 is TGTGCCAGCAGTGAAGCCCGGTCAACTAATGAAAAACTGTTTTTT. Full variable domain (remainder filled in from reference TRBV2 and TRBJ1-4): EPEVTQTPSHQVTQMGQEVILRCVPISNHLYFYWYRQILGQKVEFLVSFYNNEISEKSEIFDDQFSVERPDGSNFTLKIRSTKLEDSAMYFCASSEARSTNEKLFFGSGTQLSVL.

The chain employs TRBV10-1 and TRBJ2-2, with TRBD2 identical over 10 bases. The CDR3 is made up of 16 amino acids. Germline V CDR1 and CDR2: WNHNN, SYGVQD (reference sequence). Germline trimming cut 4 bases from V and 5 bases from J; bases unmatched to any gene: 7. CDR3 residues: CASSGPSGSATGELFF. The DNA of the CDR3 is TGCGCCAGCAGTGGACCTAGCGGGAGTGCGACCGGGGAGCTGTTTTTT.